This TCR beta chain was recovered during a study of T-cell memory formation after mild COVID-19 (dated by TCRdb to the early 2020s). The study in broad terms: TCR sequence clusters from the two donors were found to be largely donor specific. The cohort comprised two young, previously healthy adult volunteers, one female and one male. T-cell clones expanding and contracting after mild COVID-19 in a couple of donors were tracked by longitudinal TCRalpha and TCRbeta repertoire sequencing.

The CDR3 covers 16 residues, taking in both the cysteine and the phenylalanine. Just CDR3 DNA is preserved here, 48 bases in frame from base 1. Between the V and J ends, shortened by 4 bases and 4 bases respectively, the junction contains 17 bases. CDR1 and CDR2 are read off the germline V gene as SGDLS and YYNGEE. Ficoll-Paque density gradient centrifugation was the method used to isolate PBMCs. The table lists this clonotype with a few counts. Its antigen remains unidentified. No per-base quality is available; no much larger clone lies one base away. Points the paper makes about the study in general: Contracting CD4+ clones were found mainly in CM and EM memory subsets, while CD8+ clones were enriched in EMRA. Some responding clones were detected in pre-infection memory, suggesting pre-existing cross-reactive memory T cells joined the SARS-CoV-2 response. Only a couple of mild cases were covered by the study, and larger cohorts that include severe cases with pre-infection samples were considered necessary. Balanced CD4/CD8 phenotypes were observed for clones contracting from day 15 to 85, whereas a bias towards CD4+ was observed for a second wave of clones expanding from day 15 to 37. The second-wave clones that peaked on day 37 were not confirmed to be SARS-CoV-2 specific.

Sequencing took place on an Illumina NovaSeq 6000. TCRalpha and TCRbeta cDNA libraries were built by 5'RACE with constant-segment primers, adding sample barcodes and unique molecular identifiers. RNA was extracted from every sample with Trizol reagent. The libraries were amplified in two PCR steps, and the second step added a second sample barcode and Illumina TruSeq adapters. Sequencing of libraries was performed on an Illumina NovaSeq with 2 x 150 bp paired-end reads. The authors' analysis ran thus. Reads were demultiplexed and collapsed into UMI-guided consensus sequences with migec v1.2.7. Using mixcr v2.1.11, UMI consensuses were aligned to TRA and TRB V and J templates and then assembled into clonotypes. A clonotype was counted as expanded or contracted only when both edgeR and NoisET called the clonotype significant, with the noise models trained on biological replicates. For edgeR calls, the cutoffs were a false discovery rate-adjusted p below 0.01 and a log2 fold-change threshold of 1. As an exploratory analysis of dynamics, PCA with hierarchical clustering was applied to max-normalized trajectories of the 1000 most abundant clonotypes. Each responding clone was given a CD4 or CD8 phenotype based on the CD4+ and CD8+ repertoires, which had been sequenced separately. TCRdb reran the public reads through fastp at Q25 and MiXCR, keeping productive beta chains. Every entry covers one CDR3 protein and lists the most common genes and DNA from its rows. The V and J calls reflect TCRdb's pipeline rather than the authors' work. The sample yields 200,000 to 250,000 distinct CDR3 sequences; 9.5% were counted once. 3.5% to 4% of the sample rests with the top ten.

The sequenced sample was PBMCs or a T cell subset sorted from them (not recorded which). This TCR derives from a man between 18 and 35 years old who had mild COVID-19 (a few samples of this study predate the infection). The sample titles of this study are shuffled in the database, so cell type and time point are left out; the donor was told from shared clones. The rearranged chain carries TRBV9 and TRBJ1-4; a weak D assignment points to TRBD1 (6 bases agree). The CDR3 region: CASSPPGAGNNEKLFF. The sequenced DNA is TGTGCCAGCAGCCCTCCGGGGGCGGGGAATAATGAAAAACTGTTTTTT.